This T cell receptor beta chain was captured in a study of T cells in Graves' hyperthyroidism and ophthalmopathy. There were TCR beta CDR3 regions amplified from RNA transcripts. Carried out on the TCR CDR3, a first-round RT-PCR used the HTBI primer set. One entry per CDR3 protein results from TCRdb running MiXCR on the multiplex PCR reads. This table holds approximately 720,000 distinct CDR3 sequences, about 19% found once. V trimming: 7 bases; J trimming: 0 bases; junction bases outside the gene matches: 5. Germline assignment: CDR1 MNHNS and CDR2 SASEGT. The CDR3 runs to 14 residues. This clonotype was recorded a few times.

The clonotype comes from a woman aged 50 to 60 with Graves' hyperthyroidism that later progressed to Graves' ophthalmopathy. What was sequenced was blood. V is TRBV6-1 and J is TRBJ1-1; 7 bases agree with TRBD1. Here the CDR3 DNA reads TGTGCCAGCAAAACAGGGGTGGTGAACACTGAAGCTTTCTTT. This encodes CASKTGVVNTEAFF.